Below, one T cell receptor beta chain is given with its context. What it recognizes is unknown. TCR beta CDR3 regions were amplified from RNA transcripts. Carried out on the TCR CDR3, a first-round RT-PCR used the HTBI primer set. TCRdb re-called the multiplex PCR reads through MiXCR, storing one row per CDR3 protein. The sample has 500,000 to 750,000 distinct CDR3 sequences, under 60% seen once. V gave up 2 bases and J gave up 11 bases; unmatched junction bases: 8. This CDR3 has 14 residues. Germline CDR1 reads MNHEY; CDR2 reads SVGAGI. This record belongs to a study of T cells in Graves' hyperthyroidism and ophthalmopathy. The study, taken as a whole, reports: With a median lead of approximately 6 months before onset, the model predicted ophthalmopathy.

This TCR was recovered from a woman in her late teens or twenties with Graves' hyperthyroidism. The chain uses TRBV6-5 and TRBJ1-5; the match to TRBD1 covers 8 bases. Sequencing was carried out using peripheral blood or thyroid tissue (not recorded which). In DNA, the CDR3 is TGTGCCAGCAGTTACACCGTCCCGGGACAGGCCCAGCATTTT. Translated, it gives CASSYTVPGQAQHF.